These 18 T cell receptor beta chains came from one sample sequenced in a study of early T cells in non-severe SARS-CoV-2 infection. Using its own MiXCR run on the 5' RACE reads, TCRdb lists one record per CDR3 protein. The data show 65,000 to 85,000 distinct CDR3 sequences, about 12% seen once. The sample consisted of whole blood. These receptors were taken from an adult who was a healthcare worker with PCR-confirmed SARS-CoV-2 infection or an uninfected control (not recorded which).

This clonotype was found many times. The genes are TRBV7-9 and TRBJ1-2; a possible D gene is TRBD1 (6 bases). This CDR3 contains 15 residues. The germline V gene has CDR1 SEHNR and CDR2 FQNEAQ (reference sequence). V was cut by 1 base and J by 6 bases, with 15 bases left in between. CDR3 region: CASSLGGRGGDGYTF. CDR3 nucleotide sequence: TGTGCCAGCAGCTTAGGAGGCAGGGGAGGAGATGGCTACACCTTC.

This clonotype occurred many times. This chain joins TRBV20-1 and TRBJ1-4; D might be TRBD1 (5 bases). Germline V gene lookup returns CDR1 DFQATT and CDR2 SNEGSKA (reference sequence). V lost 6 bases, J lost 8 bases, and 16 bases lay in between. The CDR3 is made up of 13 amino acids. Here the CDR3 reads CSAVQGLGEKLFF. As DNA, the CDR3 is TGCAGTGCAGTCCAGGGATTAGGGGAAAAACTGTTTTTT.

In its sample, this clonotype was seen many times. The genes are TRBV6-2 or TRBV6-3 and TRBJ2-1; 14 bases agree with TRBD2. The CDR3 loop spans 15 amino acids. Germline V lookup: CDR1 MNHEY, CDR2 SVGEGT. The V and J ends lost 5 bases and 7 bases, in that order; junction bases with no gene match: 4. The CDR3, as DNA: TGTGCCAGCAGTAAAGGACTAGCGGGAGGTAATGAGCAGTTCTTC. Translation: CASSKGLAGGNEQFF.

This clonotype was detected ten times or more. The chain joins TRBV7-8 to TRBJ1-2, with TRBD1 identical over 11 bases. The CDR3 covers 15 residues. The germline V gene encodes CDR1 SGHVS and CDR2 FQNEAQ. V dropped 5 bases and J dropped 7; count of bases not matched to a gene: 9. The CDR3 is CASSTLGQGARGYTF. In DNA form, the CDR3 reads TGTGCCAGCAGCACCCTAGGACAGGGGGCGCGTGGCTACACCTTC.

This clonotype was seen more than once but under ten times. The chain recombines TRBV29-1 with TRBJ1-2; D ambiguous. This CDR3 has 13 residues. The ends were cut back, 0 bases at V and 7 bases at J, with 12 bases in the middle. In germline, CDR1 is SQVTM, CDR2 ANQGSEA. DNA of the CDR3: TGCAGCGTTGAAGATGGAGGGTCTGGTGGCTACACCTTC. It translates to CSVEDGGSGGYTF.

The chain recombines TRBV5-1 with TRBJ1-1, with a weak D call TRBD1 (6 bases). V lost 3 bases, J lost 0 bases, and 18 bases lay in between. Germline CDR1 is SGHRS and CDR2 is YFSETQ. CDR3 length equals 17 residues. The CDR3 DNA reads TGCGCCAGCAGCTCCTTGGACAGCCCACTATTGAACACTGAAGCTTTCTTT. Translated, it gives CASSSLDSPLLNTEAFF.

This clonotype was detected only once. The V call is TRBV2, the J call TRBJ2-7; a possible D gene is TRBD1 (6 bases). This CDR3 is built from 13 residues. Germline V gene sequence: CDR1 SNHLY, CDR2 FYNNEI. V gave up 11 bases and J gave up 1 base, with 15 bases separating them. The CDR3 reads CACQGTLSYEQYF. The CDR3 bases are TGTGCCTGTCAGGGGACCCTATCCTACGAGCAGTACTTC.

This clonotype was seen more than once but under ten times. The rearrangement uses TRBV29-1 and TRBJ2-1; D gene uncertain. Trimming took 3 bases from V and 4 from J, leaving 7 bases between them. This CDR3 region has 12 residues. The germline V gene has CDR1 SQVTM and CDR2 ANQGSEA. This CDR3 is CSVDFRYNEQFF. For the CDR3, the DNA is TGCAGCGTTGATTTCCGATACAATGAGCAGTTCTTC.

Ten or more counts support this clonotype. The V call is TRBV18, the J call TRBJ2-4, with 11 bases that match TRBD2. This CDR3 is built from 14 residues. CDR1 is KGHSH, CDR2 LQKENI, per germline. Losses at the gene ends were 2 bases for V and 8 bases for J; bases not matched to a gene: 2. The CDR3 DNA is TGTGCCAGCTCACCAACTAGCGGGAGTGACATTCAGTACTTC. Its protein is CASSPTSGSDIQYF. Drawing the rest from reference TRBV18 and TRBJ2-4, the complete variable domain is NAGVMQNPRHLVRRRGQEARLRCSPMKGHSHVYWYRQLPEEGLKFMVYLQKENIIDESGMPKERFSAEFPKEGPSILRIQQVVRGDSAAYFCASSPTSGSDIQYFGAGTRLSVL.

The gene calls are TRBV12-3 or TRBV12-4 and TRBJ2-7; D might be TRBD1 or TRBD2, each matching 5 bases. V lost 1 base to trimming and J lost 8 bases, with 9 bases between them. The CDR3 loop spans 12 amino acids. CDR3 nucleotide sequence: TGTGCCAGCAGTTTAGTGGGGGTGAAGCAGTACTTC. It yields the protein CASSLVGVKQYF.

This clonotype was picked up a small number of times. The chain links TRBV24-1 to TRBJ2-7, with D unclear. The CDR3 extends over 12 amino acids. Per germline, CDR1 KGHDR and CDR2 SFDVKD. V dropped 5 bases and J dropped 3 bases, with 7 bases sitting between them. In DNA form, the CDR3 reads TGTGCCACCAGTGGAGGTTTCTACGAGCAGTACTTC. Translated: CATSGGFYEQYF.

This clonotype showed up just a few times. This sequence joins TRBV2 and TRBJ2-5; D is possibly TRBD2 (5 bases). CDR1 and CDR2 (germline): SNHLY, FYNNEI. V was pared by 7 bases and J by 4 bases, with 13 bases between. There are 13 residues in the CDR3. The CDR3 DNA reads TGTGCCAGCACAGTTCGGAGGCCAGAGACCCAGTACTTC. This gives the protein CASTVRRPETQYF.

The chain couples TRBV2 to TRBJ1-6, with D unresolved. Germline loops: CDR1 SNHLY, CDR2 FYNNEI. Trimming pared 3 bases from V and 9 bases from J, leaving 15 bases between. This CDR3 region has 15 residues. CDR3 DNA sequence: TGTGCCAGCAGTGACCCCAGAGGGTACGGTTCACCCCTCCACTTT. As protein: CASSDPRGYGSPLHF. The full variable domain, completed using reference TRBV2 and TRBJ1-6, is EPEVTQTPSHQVTQMGQEVILRCVPISNHLYFYWYRQILGQKVEFLVSFYNNEISEKSEIFDDQFSVERPDGSNFTLKIRSTKLEDSAMYFCASSDPRGYGSPLHFGNGTRLTVT.

The chain links TRBV7-8 to TRBJ2-1; 10 bases are shared with TRBD1. J lost 6 bases, V lost 3 bases, and 5 bases had no gene match. Germline lookup yields CDR1 SGHVS and CDR2 FQNEAQ. This CDR3 region has 15 residues. For the CDR3, the DNA is TGTGCCAGCAGCTTGCCCGGGACAGGGGCCAATGAGCAGTTCTTC. Protein product: CASSLPGTGANEQFF. The full variable domain, with the rest looked up from reference TRBV7-8 and TRBJ2-1, is GAGVSQSPRYKVAKRGQDVALRCDPISGHVSLFWYQQALGQGPEFLTYFQNEAQLDKSGLPSDRFFAERPEGSVSTLKIQRTQQEDSAVYLCASSLPGTGANEQFFGPGTRLTVL.

This chain joins TRBV6-2 or TRBV6-3 and TRBJ2-7, with a possible D match to TRBD2 (5 bases). Trimming stripped 11 bases from V and 7 bases from J, with 18 bases between. This CDR3 has 12 residues. Germline V lookup: CDR1 MNHEY, CDR2 SVGEGT. This chain's CDR3 is CAHAAPPGEQYF. The CDR3 DNA sequence: TGTGCCCATGCCGCTCCACCGGGGGAGCAGTACTTC.

The sample holds a few counts of this clonotype. For the CDR3, the DNA is TGTGCCACCCCCTATCCAGGGTTCTCAGATACGCAGTATTTT. It is translated as CATPYPGFSDTQYF. This chain uses TRBV24-1 with TRBJ2-3; D might be TRBD1 (5 bases). Germline V gives CDR1 KGHDR, CDR2 SFDVKD. The CDR3 is 14 amino acids. Trimming stripped 9 bases from V and 4 bases from J, with 16 bases between.

The CDR3 protein is CAGRNTGTGYGYTF. DNA for the CDR3: TGTGCCGGACGAAATACCGGGACAGGGTATGGCTACACCTTC. The chain recombines TRBV5-4 with TRBJ1-2; 9 bases fit TRBD1. The CDR3 runs 14 residues. Germline V lookup: CDR1 SGHNT, CDR2 YYREEE (reference sequence). V lost 10 bases to trimming and J lost 5 bases; unmatched junction nucleotides: 12. The variable domain in full, completed from reference TRBV5-4 and TRBJ1-2, reads ETGVTQSPTHLIKTRGQQVTLRCSSQSGHNTVSWYQQALGQGPQFIFQYYREEENGRGNFPPRFSGLQFPNYSSELNVNALELDDSALYLCAGRNTGTGYGYTFGSGTRLTVV.

Ten or more counts support this clonotype. The chain employs TRBV7-9 and TRBJ1-2, with a tentative D call TRBD1 (5 bases). The CDR3 covers 12 residues. CDR1 and CDR2 (germline): SEHNR, FQNEAQ (reference sequence). The V and J ends lost 5 bases and 8 bases respectively, with 12 bases between them. CDR3 sequence reads: CASSPPQGGYTF. The CDR3 DNA reads as TGTGCCAGCAGCCCCCCCCAGGGAGGCTACACCTTC.